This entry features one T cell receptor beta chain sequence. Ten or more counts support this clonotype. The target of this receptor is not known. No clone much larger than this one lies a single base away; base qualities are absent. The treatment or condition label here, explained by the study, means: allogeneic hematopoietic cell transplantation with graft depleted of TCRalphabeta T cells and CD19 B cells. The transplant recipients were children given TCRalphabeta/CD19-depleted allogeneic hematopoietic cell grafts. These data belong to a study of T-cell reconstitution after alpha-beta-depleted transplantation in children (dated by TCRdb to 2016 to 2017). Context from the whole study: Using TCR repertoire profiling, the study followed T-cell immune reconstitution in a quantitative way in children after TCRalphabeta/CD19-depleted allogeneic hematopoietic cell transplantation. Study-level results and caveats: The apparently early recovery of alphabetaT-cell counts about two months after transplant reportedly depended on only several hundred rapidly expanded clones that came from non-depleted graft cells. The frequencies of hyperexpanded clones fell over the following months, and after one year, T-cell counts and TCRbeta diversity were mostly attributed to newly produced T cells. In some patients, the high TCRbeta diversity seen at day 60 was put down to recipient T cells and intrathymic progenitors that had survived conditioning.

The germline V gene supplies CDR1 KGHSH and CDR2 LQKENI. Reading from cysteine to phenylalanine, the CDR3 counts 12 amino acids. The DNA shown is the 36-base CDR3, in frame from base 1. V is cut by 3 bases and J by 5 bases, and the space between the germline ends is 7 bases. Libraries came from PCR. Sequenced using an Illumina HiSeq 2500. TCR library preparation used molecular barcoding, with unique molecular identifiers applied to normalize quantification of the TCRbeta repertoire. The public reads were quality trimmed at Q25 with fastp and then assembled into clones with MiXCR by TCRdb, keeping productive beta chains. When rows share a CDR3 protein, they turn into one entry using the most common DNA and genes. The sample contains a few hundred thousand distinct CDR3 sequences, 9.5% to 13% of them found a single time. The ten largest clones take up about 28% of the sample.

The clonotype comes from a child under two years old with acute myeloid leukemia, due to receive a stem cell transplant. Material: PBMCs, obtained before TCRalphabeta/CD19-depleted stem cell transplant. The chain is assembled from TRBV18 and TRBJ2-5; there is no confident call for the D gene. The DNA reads TGTGCCAGCTCACCTACATTTGAGACCCAGTACTTC. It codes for CASSPTFETQYF.